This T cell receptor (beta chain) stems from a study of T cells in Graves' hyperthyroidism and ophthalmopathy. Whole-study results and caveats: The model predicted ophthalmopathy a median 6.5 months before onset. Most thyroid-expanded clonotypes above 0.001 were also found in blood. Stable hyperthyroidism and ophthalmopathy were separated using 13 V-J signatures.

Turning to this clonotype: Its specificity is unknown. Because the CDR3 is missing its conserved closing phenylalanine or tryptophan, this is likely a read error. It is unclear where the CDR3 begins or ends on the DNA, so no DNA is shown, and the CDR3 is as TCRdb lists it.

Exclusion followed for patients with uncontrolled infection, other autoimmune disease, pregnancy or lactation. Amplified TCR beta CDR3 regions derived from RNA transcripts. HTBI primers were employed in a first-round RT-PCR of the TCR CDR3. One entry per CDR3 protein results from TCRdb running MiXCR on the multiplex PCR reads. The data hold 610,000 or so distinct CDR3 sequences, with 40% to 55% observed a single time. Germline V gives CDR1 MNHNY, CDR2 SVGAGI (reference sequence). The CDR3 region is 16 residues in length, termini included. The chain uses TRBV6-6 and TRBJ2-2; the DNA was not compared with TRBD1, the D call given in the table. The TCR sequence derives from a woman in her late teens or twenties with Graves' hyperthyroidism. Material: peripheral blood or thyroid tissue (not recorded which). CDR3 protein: CASSYSSGGDTGELYV.